A single sample is the source of the 28 T cell receptor beta chains below, sequenced in a study of cytomegalovirus exposure and HLA in healthy donors. Use of 60 Vbeta and 13 Jbeta primers characterized the PCR. Here immunoSEQ multiplex PCR was the method, and the copy in TCRdb shows in-frame clones only, minus some. The table has approximately 190,000 clones, roughly 80% seen once. What was sequenced was PBMCs. These receptors originate from a woman in her forties or fifties in good health and CMV-seropositive.

V and J are TRBV18 and TRBJ1-6; the D gene is possibly TRBD1 (5 bases). Per the germline V gene, CDR1 is KGHSH and CDR2 is LQKENI. The germline V and J ends were trimmed by 3 bases and 4 bases, with 10 bases remaining between them. The CDR3 loop spans 15 amino acids. The CDR3 DNA follows: TGTGCCAGCTCACCTTATGGGGGGTATAATTCACCCCTCCACTTT. Encoded protein: CASSPYGGYNSPLHF.

J is TRBJ2-7 and V is TRBV7-8; TRBD1 matches at 9 bases. Germline trimming cut 6 bases from V and 6 bases from J; bases unmatched to any gene: 6. The germline CDR1 and CDR2 sequences are SGHVS and FQNEAQ. The CDR3 loop spans 13 amino acids. The CDR3 nucleotides are TGTGCCAGCAGATTGGGACAGGGTGGCGAGCAGTACTTC. It yields the protein CASRLGQGGEQYF.

This clone has a single count. The rearrangement joins TRBV25-1 to TRBJ2-1; 9 bases agree with TRBD1. Germline lookup yields CDR1 MGHDK and CDR2 SYGVNS. The CDR3 contains 13 residues. V was clipped by 5 bases and J by 10 bases; unmatched bases: 6. This CDR3 reads CASSKQGAGEQFF. The CDR3 DNA sequence: TGTGCCAGCAGTAAACAGGGGGCGGGCGAGCAGTTCTTC.

In this sample, this clone turned up a few times. The chain combines TRBV11-1 with TRBJ2-3; 8 bases fit TRBD1. CDR3 size: 13 residues. Germline V gene sequence: CDR1 SGHAT, CDR2 FQDESV (reference sequence). V lost 5 bases to trimming and J lost 4 bases; unmatched junction nucleotides: 2. DNA for the CDR3: TGTGCCAGCAGCCAGACAGGGGCAGATACGCAGTATTTT. Amino acids: CASSQTGADTQYF. The full variable domain, with the rest looked up from reference TRBV11-1 and TRBJ2-3, is EAEVAQSPRYKITEKSQAVAFWCDPISGHATLYWYRQILGQGPELLVQFQDESVVDDSQLPKDRFSAERLKGVDSTLKIQPAELGDSAMYLCASSQTGADTQYFGPGTRLTVL.

The chain links TRBV30 to TRBJ2-5; D ambiguous. The germline V gene has CDR1 GTSNPN and CDR2 SVGIG (reference sequence). V was pared by 4 bases and J by 5 bases, with 8 bases between. The CDR3 is made up of 11 amino acids. CDR3 sequence (DNA): TGTGCCTGGATAAGGAGTGAGACCCAGTACTTC. Its protein product is CAWIRSETQYF.

The sample holds a few counts of this clone. This chain uses TRBV7-3 with TRBJ2-5; 15 bases agree with TRBD2. Germline lookup yields CDR1 SGHTA and CDR2 FQGTGA. V was pared by 3 bases and J by 5 bases, with 1 base of the junction left unmatched. The CDR3 has 15 residues. The CDR3 bases are TGTGCCAGCAGCTTCGGGACTAGCGGGGGGGAGACCCAGTACTTC. Its protein is CASSFGTSGGETQYF.

This clone has more than one count but fewer than ten. J is TRBJ2-3 and V is TRBV19; TRBD2 is a possible D gene (6 bases). This CDR3 spans 13 amino acids. Germline CDR1 LNHDA, CDR2 SQIVND (reference sequence). Trimming cost V 7 bases and J 6 bases, with 14 bases left between them. The CDR3 nucleotides read TGTGCCAGTAATTCGGGGGAAAGGGATACGCAGTATTTT. This gives the protein CASNSGERDTQYF.

The chain joins TRBV7-3 to TRBJ2-2; 8 positions agree with TRBD2. The CDR3 runs to 15 residues. The trim removed 8 bases at V and 3 bases at J, leaving 8 bases unmatched. The V gene's germline CDR1 is SGHTA and CDR2 FQGTGA. As DNA, the CDR3 is TGTGCCAGCCGATTACGGGGGGGCGACACCGGGGAGCTGTTTTTT. It encodes CASRLRGGDTGELFF. Filled out from reference TRBV7-3 and TRBJ2-2, the complete variable domain reads GAGVSQTPSNKVTEKGKYVELRCDPISGHTALYWYRQSLGQGPEFLIYFQGTGAADDSGLPNDRFFAVRPEGSVSTLKIQRTERGDSAVYLCASRLRGGDTGELFFGEGSRLTVL.

The genes are TRBV10-3 and TRBJ2-5, with 12 bases lining up with TRBD2. With 8 bases clipped from V and 1 base from J, the junction kept 5 bases outside the gene matches. CDR3 length equals 15 residues. Germline lookup yields CDR1 ENHRY and CDR2 SYGVKD. The CDR3: CAIGKTSGGQETQYF. The CDR3 DNA sequence: TGTGCCATCGGGAAGACTAGCGGGGGCCAAGAGACCCAGTACTTC.

The chain recombines TRBV5-1 with TRBJ2-2; TRBD1 aligns across 8 bases. Germline V gene data show CDR1 as SGHRS and CDR2 as YFSETQ. V dropped 6 bases and J dropped 3; count of bases not matched to a gene: 4. This CDR3 has 14 amino acids. The CDR3 loop is CASKAGGDTGELFF. In DNA form, the CDR3 reads TGCGCCAGCAAGGCAGGGGGCGACACCGGGGAGCTGTTTTTT.

The V call is TRBV20-1, the J call TRBJ2-3; D is unclear. The CDR3 is 11 amino acids. Deletions cut 7 bases from V and 6 bases from J, with 11 bases between. The germline V gene has CDR1 DFQATT and CDR2 SNEGSKA (reference sequence). CDR3 sequence reads: CSVTPWDTQYF. For the CDR3, the DNA is TGCAGTGTGACTCCCTGGGATACGCAGTATTTT.

This chain joins TRBV7-2 and TRBJ2-7, with 10 bases identical to TRBD1. The length of the CDR3 is 13 residues. Unmatched junction bases numbered 6, after V lost 8 bases and J lost 5 bases. CDR1 and CDR2 from the germline V gene are SGHTA and FQGNSA. The CDR3, as DNA: TGTGCCAGCCGCGGGACAGGGGTCCACGAGCAGTACTTC. Protein: CASRGTGVHEQYF. Combining the CDR3 with reference TRBV7-2 and TRBJ2-7 gives the whole variable domain GAGVSQSPSNKVTEKGKDVELRCDPISGHTALYWYRQSLGQGLEFLIYFQGNSAPDKSGLPSDRFSAERTGGSVSTLTIQRTQQEDSAVYLCASRGTGVHEQYFGPGTRLTVT.

The chain has TRBV6-5 and TRBJ1-1; 7 nucleotides line up with TRBD1. The germline V gene has CDR1 MNHEY and CDR2 SVGAGI. This CDR3 contains 15 residues. The V gene end was trimmed by 7 bases and the J gene end by 3 bases; junction bases not matched to a gene: 11. Here the CDR3 reads CASTSAGTEDTEAFF. The CDR3 DNA reads as TGTGCCAGCACCTCGGCCGGGACAGAGGACACTGAAGCTTTCTTT.

On this clone: One end of the junction does not line up with germline, which may come from a read error. The chain joins TRBV7-9 to TRBJ2-1, with D uncertain. The CDR3 sequence is 12 residues long. Germline V gene data show CDR1 as SEHNR and CDR2 as FQNEAQ (reference sequence). CDR3 in DNA: TGTGCCAGCAGGTTAGGAGTTGGTGAGCAGTTCTTC. The encoded protein is CASRLGVGEQFF.

The J gene is TRBJ2-1, the V gene TRBV6-1; possibly TRBD2 for D (6 bases). V was cut by 4 bases and J by 8 bases, with 15 bases left in between. The CDR3 spans 14 residues. Per germline, CDR1 MNHNS and CDR2 SASEGT. CDR3 sequence reads: CASSVRGSADEQFF. The CDR3 coding sequence is TGTGCCAGCAGTGTACGGGGGTCGGCTGATGAGCAGTTCTTC.

There are a few counts of this clone. The chain employs TRBV6-5 and TRBJ2-2; D not resolved. The CDR3 spans 13 residues. Trimming took off 2 bases at V and 5 bases at J, with 6 bases between the two ends. Germline CDR1 MNHEY, CDR2 SVGAGI. This CDR3 is CASSYVRTGELFF. The CDR3 DNA reads TGTGCCAGCAGTTACGTCAGGACCGGGGAGCTGTTTTTT.

The V call is TRBV6-1, the J call TRBJ1-5; no clear D. This CDR3 is built from 14 residues. Germline V gene sequence: CDR1 MNHNS, CDR2 SASEGT. V shed 8 bases and J shed 5 bases, with 16 bases lying between them. The DNA for the CDR3 is TGTGCCAGCCGGGCGTTCGGGGTAGATCAGCCCCAGCATTTT. It specifies CASRAFGVDQPQHF.

The V gene is TRBV2, the J gene TRBJ2-7; 9 nucleotides align to TRBD1. The J segment lost 2 bases and the V segment lost 4 bases, leaving 3 bases of the junction unmatched. Germline values: CDR1 SNHLY, CDR2 FYNNEI. CDR3 size: 14 residues. CDR3 residues: CASSVGTGPYEQYF. DNA for the CDR3: TGTGCCAGCAGTGTAGGGACAGGGCCCTACGAGCAGTACTTC.

The V gene is TRBV27, the J gene TRBJ2-7, with a weak D call TRBD2 (5 bases). The CDR3 consists of 14 residues. Germline V CDR1 and CDR2: MNHEY, SMNVEV (reference sequence). Trimming pared 5 bases from V and 5 bases from J, leaving 16 bases between. The CDR3 reads CASSPPLAIHEQYF. CDR3 DNA: TGTGCCAGCAGTCCACCCCTAGCCATCCACGAGCAGTACTTC.

With regard to this clone: Other DNA sequences within the sample encode an identical CDR3. CDR3 in amino acids: CASSDRVGQPQHF. The CDR3 DNA reads as TGTGCCAGTAGCGACAGGGTGGGTCAGCCCCAGCATTTT. The chain links TRBV19 to TRBJ1-5, with TRBD1 matching over 7 bases. Looked up from germline, CDR1 is LNHDA and CDR2 is SQIVND (reference sequence). Trimming took 6 bases from V and 6 from J; bases not matched to a gene: 5. CDR3 length: 13 amino acids.

The chain is built from TRBV4-2 and TRBJ2-5; 16 bases align to TRBD2. This CDR3 has 16 amino acids. Germline CDR1 LGHNA, CDR2 YNFKEQ. J gave up 2 bases and V 4 bases, and 1 base lay outside the gene matches. The CDR3 loop reads CASSPGLAGGQETQYF. Written as DNA, the CDR3 is TGTGCCAGCAGCCCGGGACTAGCGGGGGGGCAAGAGACCCAGTACTTC.

This chain links TRBV6-5 with TRBJ1-1, with TRBD1 identical over 10 bases. This CDR3 spans 13 amino acids. V dropped 8 bases and J dropped 4; count of bases not matched to a gene: 4. The V gene's germline CDR1 is MNHEY and CDR2 SVGAGI. DNA of the CDR3: TGTGCCAGCGAGCGGACAGGGGGCACTGAAGCTTTCTTT. The encoded protein is CASERTGGTEAFF.

V is TRBV2 and J is TRBJ2-2, with D tentatively TRBD1 (6 bases). The germline gives CDR1 SNHLY, CDR2 FYNNEI. Trimming left V 8 bases short and J 11 bases short, with 9 bases between. This CDR3 has 10 residues. For the CDR3, the DNA is TGTGCCAGCGGTGGGACAGAGCTGTTTTTT. This codes for CASGGTELFF.

The DNA for the CDR3 is TGTGCCAGCAGACTGCCGGGACAGGTCACAGATACGCAGTATTTT. Residues: CASRLPGQVTDTQYF. The genes are TRBV6-5 and TRBJ2-3, with 8 bases lining up with TRBD1. Germline-derived CDR1 and CDR2 are MNHEY and SVGAGI. Losses at the gene ends were 6 bases for V and 2 bases for J; bases not matched to a gene: 7. CDR3 length: 15 residues.

This clone was observed a few times. The V and J genes are TRBV11-1 and TRBJ2-1, with D unclear. Between the trimmed V and J ends, which lost 2 bases and 3 bases, there was a span of 11 bases. Germline CDR1 is SGHAT and CDR2 is FQDESV (reference sequence). This CDR3 contains 15 residues. This CDR3 is CASSLRARDYNEQFF. The CDR3 coding sequence is TGTGCCAGCAGCTTACGAGCGAGAGACTACAATGAGCAGTTCTTC.

This clone was picked up a small number of times. The rearrangement uses TRBV2 and TRBJ1-1; D is perhaps TRBD1 (6 bases). V lost 7 bases and J lost 8, with 17 bases in between. CDR1 and CDR2 from the germline V gene are SNHLY and FYNNEI. This CDR3 has 13 amino acids. CDR3 DNA sequence: TGTGCCAGCACCACAATAGAAGGGACAGAAGCTTTCTTT. Residues: CASTTIEGTEAFF.

The sample holds a few counts of this clone. The gene calls are TRBV19 and TRBJ1-4, with a weak D call TRBD1 (6 bases). Trimming took 5 bases from V and 7 from J, leaving 14 bases between them. Germline V CDR1 and CDR2: LNHDA, SQIVND (reference sequence). The CDR3 has 14 residues. CDR3 sequence reads: CASSAQQGVEKLFF. The CDR3 coding sequence is TGTGCCAGTAGTGCCCAACAGGGCGTTGAAAAACTGTTTTTT.

The chain is built from TRBV5-4 and TRBJ2-2; 11 bases map to TRBD1. This CDR3 comprises 15 residues. CDR1 SGHNT and CDR2 YYREEE come from the germline V gene (reference sequence). Trimming cost V 4 bases and J 4 bases; bases outside gene matches: 3. This CDR3 reads CASSLGTGGTGELFF. CDR3 bases: TGTGCCAGCAGCCTGGGGACAGGGGGCACCGGGGAGCTGTTTTTT.